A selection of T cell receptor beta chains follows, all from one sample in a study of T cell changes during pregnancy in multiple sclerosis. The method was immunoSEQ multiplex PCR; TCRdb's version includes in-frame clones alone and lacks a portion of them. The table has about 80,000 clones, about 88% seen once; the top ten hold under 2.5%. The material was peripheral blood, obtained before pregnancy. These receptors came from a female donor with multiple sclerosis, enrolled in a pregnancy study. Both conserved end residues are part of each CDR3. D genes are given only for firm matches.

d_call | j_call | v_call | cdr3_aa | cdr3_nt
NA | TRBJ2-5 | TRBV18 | CASSPPQGSQTQYF | TGTGCCAGCTCACCCCCTCAGGGGTCCCAGACCCAGTACTTC
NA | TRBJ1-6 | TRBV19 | CASSFRDSRTLHF | TGTGCCAGTAGTTTCCGGGACTCCCGGACCCTCCACTTT
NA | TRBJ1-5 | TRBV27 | CASSPTAYSNQPQHF | TGTGCCAGCAGCCCGACAGCGTATAGCAATCAGCCCCAGCATTTT
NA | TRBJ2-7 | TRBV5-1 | CASSLSIIDRPYEQYF | TGCGCCAGCAGCTTGTCGATAATCGACAGACCCTACGAGCAGTACTTC
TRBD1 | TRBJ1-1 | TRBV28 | CASTSLGGDRGFQAFF | TGTGCCAGCACCTCCCTGGGGGGGGACAGGGGGTTCCAAGCTTTCTTT
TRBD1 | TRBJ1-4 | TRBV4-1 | CASSQTGQGSSNHEKLFF | TGCGCCAGCAGCCAAACGGGACAGGGAAGCTCTAACCATGAAAAACTGTTTTTT
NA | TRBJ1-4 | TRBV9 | CASSAYGRELFF | TGTGCCAGCAGCGCATACGGGAGGGAACTGTTTTTT
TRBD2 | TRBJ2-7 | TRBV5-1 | CASRVGTSGRTYEQYF | TGCGCCAGCAGGGTCGGGACTAGCGGGAGAACCTACGAGCAGTACTTC
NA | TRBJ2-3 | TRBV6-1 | CASSRRVALTDTQYF | TGTGCCAGCAGTCGGAGGGTGGCTCTGACCGATACGCAGTATTTT
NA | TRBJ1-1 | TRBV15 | CATSRDPGSTEAFF | TGTGCCACCAGCAGAGATCCTGGGAGCACTGAAGCTTTCTTT
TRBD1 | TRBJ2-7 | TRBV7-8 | CASSPRGTGGNEQYF | TGTGCCAGCAGCCCCCGGGGGACAGGGGGCAACGAGCAGTACTTC